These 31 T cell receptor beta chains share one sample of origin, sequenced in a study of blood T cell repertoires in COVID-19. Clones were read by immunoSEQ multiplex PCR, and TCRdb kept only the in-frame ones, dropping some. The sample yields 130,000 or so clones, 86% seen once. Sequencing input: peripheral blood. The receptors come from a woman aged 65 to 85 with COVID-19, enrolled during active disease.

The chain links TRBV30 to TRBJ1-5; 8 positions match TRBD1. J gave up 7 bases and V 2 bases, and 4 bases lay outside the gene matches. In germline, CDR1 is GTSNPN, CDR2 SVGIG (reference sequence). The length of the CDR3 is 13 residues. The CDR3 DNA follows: TGTGCCTGGAGTATACAGGGGGTCCAGCCCCAGCATTTT. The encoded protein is CAWSIQGVQPQHF.

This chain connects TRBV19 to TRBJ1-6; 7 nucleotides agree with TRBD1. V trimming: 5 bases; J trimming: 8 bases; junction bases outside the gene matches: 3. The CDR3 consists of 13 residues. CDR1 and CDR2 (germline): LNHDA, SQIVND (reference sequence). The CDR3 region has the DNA TGTGCCAGTAGTGACAGGGCCGATTCACCCCTCCACTTT. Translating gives CASSDRADSPLHF.

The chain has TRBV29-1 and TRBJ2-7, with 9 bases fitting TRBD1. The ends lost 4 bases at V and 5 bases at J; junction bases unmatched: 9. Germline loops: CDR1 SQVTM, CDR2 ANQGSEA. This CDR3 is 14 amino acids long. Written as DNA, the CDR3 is TGCAGCGTTGGGCGAAACAGGGGGCTCAACGAGCAGTACTTC. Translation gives CSVGRNRGLNEQYF.

This CDR3 is CASSQDNRAVGQPQHF. The CDR3, as DNA: TGTGCCAGCAGCCAAGATAACAGGGCGGTAGGTCAGCCCCAGCATTTT. The chain recombines TRBV3-1 (or the pseudogene TRBV3-2) with TRBJ1-5; TRBD1 is a possible D gene (6 bases). Germline lookup yields CDR1 LGHDT and CDR2 YNNKEL (reference sequence). V lost 0 bases and J lost 6, with 15 bases in between. This CDR3 contains 16 residues.

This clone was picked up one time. The CDR3 region is CASSLTGDTNEKLFF. The DNA of the CDR3 is TGCGCCAGCAGCTTGACTGGGGACACCAATGAAAAACTGTTTTTT. V gene TRBV5-1 combines with J gene TRBJ1-4, with D tentatively TRBD1 (6 bases). This CDR3 has 15 amino acids. V dropped 1 base and J dropped 5 bases, with 12 bases sitting between them. Germline CDR1 reads SGHRS; CDR2 reads YFSETQ.

In DNA, the CDR3 is TGCGCCAGCAGCTCCCCGGTGGACAGGGCTTACACTGGGGCCAACGTCCTGACTTTC. It yields the protein CASSSPVDRAYTGANVLTF. The chain recombines TRBV5-1 with TRBJ2-6; 8 bases are shared with TRBD1. V gave up 3 bases and J gave up 2 bases; unmatched junction bases: 13. Germline lookup yields CDR1 SGHRS and CDR2 YFSETQ. This CDR3 has 19 amino acids.

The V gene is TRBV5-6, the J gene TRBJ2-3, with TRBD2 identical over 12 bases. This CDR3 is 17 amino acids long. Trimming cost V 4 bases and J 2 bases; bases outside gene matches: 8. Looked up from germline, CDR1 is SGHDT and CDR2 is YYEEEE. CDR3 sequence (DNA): TGTGCCAGCAGCCGACGACTAGCGGGGGATTTCACAGATACGCAGTATTTT. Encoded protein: CASSRRLAGDFTDTQYF.

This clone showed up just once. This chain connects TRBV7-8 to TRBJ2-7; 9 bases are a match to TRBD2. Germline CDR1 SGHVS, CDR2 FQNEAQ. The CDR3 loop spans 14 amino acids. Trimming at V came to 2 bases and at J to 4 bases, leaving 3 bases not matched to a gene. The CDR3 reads CASSLPSGTYEQYF. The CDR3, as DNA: TGTGCCAGCAGCTTACCTAGCGGGACTTACGAGCAGTACTTC.

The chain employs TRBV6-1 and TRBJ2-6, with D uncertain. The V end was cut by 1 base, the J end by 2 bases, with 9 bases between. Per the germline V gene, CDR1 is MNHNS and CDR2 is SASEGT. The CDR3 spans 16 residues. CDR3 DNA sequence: TGTGCCAGCAGTGAAGGCTGGGCTACTGGGGCCAACGTCCTGACTTTC. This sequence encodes CASSEGWATGANVLTF.

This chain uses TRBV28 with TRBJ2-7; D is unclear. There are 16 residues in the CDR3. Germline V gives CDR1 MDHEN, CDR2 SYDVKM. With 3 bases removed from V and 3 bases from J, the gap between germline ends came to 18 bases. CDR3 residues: CASSLIVDIGYYEQYF. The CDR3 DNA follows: TGTGCCAGCAGTTTGATAGTTGACATAGGCTACTACGAGCAGTACTTC.

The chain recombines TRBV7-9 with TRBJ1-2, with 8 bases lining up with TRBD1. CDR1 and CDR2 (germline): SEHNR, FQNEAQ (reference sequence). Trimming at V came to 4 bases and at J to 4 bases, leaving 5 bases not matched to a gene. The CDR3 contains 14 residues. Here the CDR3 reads CASSSGQGGYGYTF. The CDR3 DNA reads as TGTGCCAGCAGCTCCGGACAGGGAGGCTATGGCTACACCTTC.

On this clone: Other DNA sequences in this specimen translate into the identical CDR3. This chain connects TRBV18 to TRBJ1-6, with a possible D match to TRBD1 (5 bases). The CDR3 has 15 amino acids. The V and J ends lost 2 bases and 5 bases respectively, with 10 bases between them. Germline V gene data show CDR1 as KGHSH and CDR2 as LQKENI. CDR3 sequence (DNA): TGTGCCAGCTCACCAGCAGGGTCGCATAATTCACCCCTCCACTTT. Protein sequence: CASSPAGSHNSPLHF.

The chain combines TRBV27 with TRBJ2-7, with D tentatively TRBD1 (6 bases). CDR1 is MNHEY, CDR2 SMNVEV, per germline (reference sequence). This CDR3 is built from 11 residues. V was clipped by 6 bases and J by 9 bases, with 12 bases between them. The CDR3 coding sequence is TGTGCCAGCAGGAGACAGGAACCGCAGTACTTC. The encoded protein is CASRRQEPQYF.

CDR3 region: CAIRPGQALNTEAFF. CDR3 nucleotides: TGTGCCATCCGACCAGGACAGGCCCTGAACACTGAAGCTTTCTTT. The gene calls are TRBV10-3 and TRBJ1-1; 7 nucleotides agree with TRBD1. Germline V gives CDR1 ENHRY, CDR2 SYGVKD. J was trimmed by 0 bases and V by 8 bases; bases with no gene match: 9. CDR3 length equals 15 residues.

CDR3 residues: CASRAEKNQPQHF. The DNA of the CDR3 is TGTGCCAGCAGAGCTGAAAAGAATCAGCCCCAGCATTTT. The chain has TRBV2 and TRBJ1-5; no definite D call. Trimming took off 6 bases at V and 4 bases at J, with 10 bases between the two ends. Germline CDR1 reads SNHLY; CDR2 reads FYNNEI. CDR3 length: 13 amino acids.

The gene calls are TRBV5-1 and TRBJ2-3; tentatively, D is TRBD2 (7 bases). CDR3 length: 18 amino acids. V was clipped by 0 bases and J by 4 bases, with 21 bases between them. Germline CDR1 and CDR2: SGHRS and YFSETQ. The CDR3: CASSLAPRGGGRSDTQYF. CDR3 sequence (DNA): TGCGCCAGCAGCTTGGCCCCCCGGGGAGGGGGGCGATCAGATACGCAGTATTTT.

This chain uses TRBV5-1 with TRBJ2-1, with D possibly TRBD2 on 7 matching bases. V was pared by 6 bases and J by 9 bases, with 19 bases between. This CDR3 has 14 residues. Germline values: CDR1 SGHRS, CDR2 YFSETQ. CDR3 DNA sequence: TGCGCCAGCACCCCAAGAGGGGGGGCCGGTGAGCAGTTCTTC. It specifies CASTPRGGAGEQFF.

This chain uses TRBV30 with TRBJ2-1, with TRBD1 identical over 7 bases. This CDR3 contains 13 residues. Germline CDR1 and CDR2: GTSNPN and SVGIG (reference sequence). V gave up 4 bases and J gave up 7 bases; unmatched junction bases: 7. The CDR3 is CAWKKQGSNEQFF. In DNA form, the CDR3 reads TGTGCCTGGAAGAAACAGGGGAGTAATGAGCAGTTCTTC.

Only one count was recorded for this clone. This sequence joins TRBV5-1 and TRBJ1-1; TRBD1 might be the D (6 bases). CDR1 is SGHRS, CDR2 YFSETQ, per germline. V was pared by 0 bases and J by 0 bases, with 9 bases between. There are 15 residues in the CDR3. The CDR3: CASSLAAGVNTEAFF. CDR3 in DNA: TGCGCCAGCAGCTTGGCCGCAGGGGTGAACACTGAAGCTTTCTTT.

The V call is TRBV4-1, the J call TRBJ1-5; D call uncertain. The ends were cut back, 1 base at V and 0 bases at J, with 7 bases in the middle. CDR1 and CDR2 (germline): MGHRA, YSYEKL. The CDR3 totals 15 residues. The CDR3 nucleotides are TGCGCCAGCAGCCAAGCCGCAGTTAGCAATCAGCCCCAGCATTTT. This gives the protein CASSQAAVSNQPQHF.

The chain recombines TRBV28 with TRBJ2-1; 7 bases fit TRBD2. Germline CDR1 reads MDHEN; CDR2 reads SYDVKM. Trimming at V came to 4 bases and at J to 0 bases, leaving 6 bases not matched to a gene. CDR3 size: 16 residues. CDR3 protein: CASSSREGPSYNEQFF. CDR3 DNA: TGTGCCAGCAGTTCAAGGGAGGGGCCCTCCTACAATGAGCAGTTCTTC.

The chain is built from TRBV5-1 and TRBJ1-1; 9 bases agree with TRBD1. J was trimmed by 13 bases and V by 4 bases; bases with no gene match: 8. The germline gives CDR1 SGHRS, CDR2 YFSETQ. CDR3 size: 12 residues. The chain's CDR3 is CASSPGDRASFF. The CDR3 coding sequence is TGCGCCAGCAGCCCCGGGGACAGGGCCAGTTTCTTT. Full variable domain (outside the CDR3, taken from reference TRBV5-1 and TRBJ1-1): KAGVTQTPRYLIKTRGQQVTLSCSPISGHRSVSWYQQTPGQGLQFLFEYFSETQRNKGNFPGRFSGRQFSNSRSEMNVSTLELGDSALYLCASSPGDRASFFGQGTRLTVV.

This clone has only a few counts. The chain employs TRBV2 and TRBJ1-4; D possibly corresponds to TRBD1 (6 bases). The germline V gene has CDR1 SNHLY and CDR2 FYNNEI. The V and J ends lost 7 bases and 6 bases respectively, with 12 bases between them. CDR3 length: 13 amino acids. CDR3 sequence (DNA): TGTGCCAGCAATTTACAGGGCGATGAAAAACTGTTTTTT. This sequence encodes CASNLQGDEKLFF. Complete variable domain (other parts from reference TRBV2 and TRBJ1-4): EPEVTQTPSHQVTQMGQEVILRCVPISNHLYFYWYRQILGQKVEFLVSFYNNEISEKSEIFDDQFSVERPDGSNFTLKIRSTKLEDSAMYFCASNLQGDEKLFFGSGTQLSVL.

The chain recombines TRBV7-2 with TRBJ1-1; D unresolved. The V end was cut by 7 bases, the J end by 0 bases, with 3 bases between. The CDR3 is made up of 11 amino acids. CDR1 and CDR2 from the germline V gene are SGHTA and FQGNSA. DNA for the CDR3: TGTGCCAGCACCATGAACACTGAAGCTTTCTTT. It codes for CASTMNTEAFF.

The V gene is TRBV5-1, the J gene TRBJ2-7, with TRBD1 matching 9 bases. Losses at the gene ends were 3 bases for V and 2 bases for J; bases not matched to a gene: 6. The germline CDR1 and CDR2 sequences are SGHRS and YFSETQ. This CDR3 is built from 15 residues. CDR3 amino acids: CASSSPDRGAYEQYF. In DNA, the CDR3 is TGCGCCAGCAGCTCCCCGGACAGGGGAGCCTACGAGCAGTACTTC.

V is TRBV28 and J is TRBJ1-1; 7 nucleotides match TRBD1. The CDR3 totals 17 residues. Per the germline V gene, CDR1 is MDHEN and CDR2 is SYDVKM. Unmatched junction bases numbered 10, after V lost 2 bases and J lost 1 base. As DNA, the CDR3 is TGTGCCAGCAGTTTAGGGTCACAGGGGTCGGGGAACACTGAAGCTTTCTTT. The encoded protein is CASSLGSQGSGNTEAFF.

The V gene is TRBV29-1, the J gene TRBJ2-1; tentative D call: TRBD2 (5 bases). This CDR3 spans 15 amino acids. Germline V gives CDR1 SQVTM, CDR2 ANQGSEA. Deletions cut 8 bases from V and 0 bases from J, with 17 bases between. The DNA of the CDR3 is TGCAGCACCCAGCGGACGGAACGCTCCTACAATGAGCAGTTCTTC. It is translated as CSTQRTERSYNEQFF.

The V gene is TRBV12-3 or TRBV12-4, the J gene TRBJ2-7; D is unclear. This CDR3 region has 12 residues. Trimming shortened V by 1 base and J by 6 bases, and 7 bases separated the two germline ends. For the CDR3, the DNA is TGTGCCAGCAGTTTAGAGCGTGGCGAGCAGTACTTC. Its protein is CASSLERGEQYF.

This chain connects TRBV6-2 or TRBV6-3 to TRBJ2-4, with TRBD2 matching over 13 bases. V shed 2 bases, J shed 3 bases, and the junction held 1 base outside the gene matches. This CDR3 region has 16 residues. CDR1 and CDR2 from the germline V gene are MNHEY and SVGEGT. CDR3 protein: CASSYRTSGGKNIQYF. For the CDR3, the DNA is TGTGCCAGCAGTTACCGGACTAGCGGGGGCAAAAACATTCAGTACTTC.

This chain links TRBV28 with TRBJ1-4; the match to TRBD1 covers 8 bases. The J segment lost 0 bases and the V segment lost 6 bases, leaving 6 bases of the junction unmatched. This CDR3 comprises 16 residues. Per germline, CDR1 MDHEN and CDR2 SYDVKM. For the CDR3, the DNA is TGTGCCAGCAGACCCGGGACAGGAGCAACTAATGAAAAACTGTTTTTT. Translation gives CASRPGTGATNEKLFF.

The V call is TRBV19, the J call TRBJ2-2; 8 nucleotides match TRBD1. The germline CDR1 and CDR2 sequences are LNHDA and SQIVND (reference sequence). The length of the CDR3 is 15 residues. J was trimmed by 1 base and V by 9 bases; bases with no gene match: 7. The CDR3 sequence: CASRVGTGNTGELFF. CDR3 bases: TGTGCCAGCCGTGTGGGGACAGGGAACACCGGGGAGCTGTTTTTT.